A selection of T cell receptor beta chains follows, all from one sample in a study of technical replicates of blood from a few donors. The repertoire was sequenced with immunoSEQ multiplex PCR; TCRdb's copy has only in-frame clones and lacks some. The table records tens of thousands of clones, 95% to 98% of them present only once. The specimen was T cells isolated from PBMCs. The receptors were gathered from a human donor in good health. The CDR3 runs from the conserved cysteine through the conserved F or W. The order of the fields is J gene, D gene, clone size, V gene, CDR3 protein, CDR3 DNA. D genes are given only for firm matches. Clone size is stated in some rows and not others, as once, few, many or a class when expanded.

TRBJ2-7 | - | - | TRBV10-1 | CASHINRIPYEQYF | TGCGCCAGCCACATCAACAGGATTCCCTACGAGCAGTACTTC
TRBJ1-2 | - | - | TRBV27 | CASWGGVLQHGYTF | TGTGCCAGCTGGGGAGGGGTCTTACAACATGGCTACACCTTC
TRBJ1-1 | TRBD1 | - | TRBV12-5 | CASGLDRGHAFF | TGTGCTAGTGGTTTGGACAGGGGGCACGCTTTCTTT
TRBJ2-1 | - | once | TRBV4-1 | CASSEVAPLNEQFF | TGCGCCAGCAGCGAGGTAGCGCCCCTCAATGAGCAGTTCTTC
TRBJ2-1 | TRBD2 | - | TRBV6-5 | CASGGSGVNEQFF | TGTGCCAGCGGGGGTAGCGGGGTCAATGAGCAGTTCTTC
TRBJ2-7 | - | - | TRBV29-1 | CSVGGLSYEQYF | TGCAGCGTTGGCGGGCTCTCCTACGAGCAGTACTTC
TRBJ2-7 | - | once | TRBV5-1 | CASINGYEQYF | TGCGCCAGCATTAACGGCTACGAGCAGTACTTC
TRBJ2-3 | - | - | TRBV28 | CASSTIFRRDTGRDTQYF | TGTGCCAGCAGCACTATATTTCGACGGGACACTGGACGCGATACGCAGTATTTT
TRBJ1-2 | TRBD1 | - | TRBV7-2 | CASSLPEQGQGGYTF | TGTGCCAGCAGCTTACCCGAACAGGGGCAGGGTGGCTACACCTTC
TRBJ1-4 | TRBD1 | - | TRBV4-1 | CASSPTGADEKLFF | TGCGCCAGCAGCCCCACAGGGGCGGATGAAAAACTGTTTTTT
TRBJ1-5 | - | - | TRBV7-2 | CASSGQIDNQPQHF | TGTGCCAGCAGCGGACAGATCGACAATCAGCCCCAGCATTTT
TRBJ2-7 | TRBD1 | - | TRBV27 | CASSKPGTGYYEQYF | TGTGCCAGCAGTAAACCCGGGACAGGCTATTACGAGCAGTACTTC
TRBJ1-5 | - | once | TRBV4-2 | CASSQRTDPPGEGLHQPQHF | TGTGCCAGCAGCCAACGCACAGACCCCCCAGGGGAGGGGTTACATCAGCCCCAGCATTTT
TRBJ1-1 | - | - | TRBV4-1 | CASSQGGMGEAFF | TGCGCCAGCAGCCAGGGGGGAATGGGTGAAGCTTTCTTT
TRBJ2-2 | TRBD2 | - | TRBV7-2 | CASSFLSGRAANTGELFF | TGTGCCAGCAGCTTCTTGAGCGGGAGGGCCGCGAACACCGGGGAGCTGTTTTTT
TRBJ2-7 | TRBD2 | - | TRBV27 | CASSWTSGTFYEQYF | TGTGCCAGCAGTTGGACTAGCGGGACGTTCTACGAGCAGTACTTC
TRBJ2-3 | - | - | TRBV7-8 | CASSFLETDTQYF | TGTGCCAGCAGCTTTCTAGAGACAGATACGCAGTATTTT
TRBJ2-1 | TRBD1 | - | TRBV7-2 | CASSLNGQGAHNEQFF | TGTGCCAGCAGCTTAAATGGCCAGGGGGCCCACAATGAGCAGTTCTTC
TRBJ1-5 | - | - | TRBV29-1 | CSVEVQGQPQHF | TGCAGCGTTGAAGTTCAGGGTCAGCCCCAGCATTTT
TRBJ2-7 | - | - | TRBV6-1 | CASSEAWTVSYEQYF | TGTGCCAGCAGTGAGGCTTGGACAGTGTCCTACGAGCAGTACTTC
TRBJ2-1 | - | - | TRBV25-1 | CASKLRSEQFF | TGTGCCAGCAAACTCCGTTCTGAGCAGTTCTTC
TRBJ2-7 | - | - | TRBV15 | CATSSDKYYEQYF | TGTGCCACCAGCAGTGACAAATACTACGAGCAGTACTTC
TRBJ1-5 | TRBD1 | - | TRBV12-5 | CASGGQVRQPQHF | TGTGCTAGTGGTGGACAGGTCCGGCAGCCCCAGCATTTT